This T cell receptor beta chain was sequenced during a study of T cell repertoires and leukemia-associated antigens (dated by TCRdb to the late 2010s). The study in broad terms: Per sample, about 5.1 to 7 million read pairs and about 3 to 5.0 million effective reads were obtained, for roughly 16 million effective reads in total. Using in vitro peptide stimulation of healthy T cells, the study set out to figure out what antigen is recognized by a TCR Vbeta21 clone that had previously been found in CML patients.

The junction shows trimming of 6 bases on V and 6 bases on J, and the gene matches do not reach 17 bases of it. The germline V gene (reference sequence) specifies MNHEY as CDR1 and SMNVEV as CDR2. CDR3 length: 16 amino acids, cysteine to phenylalanine. The sequence is cut down to CDR3 DNA, 48 bases in frame from base 1. This clonotype is regarded as medium-sized (0.01 to 0.1%). Its target antigen remains unknown. No much larger clone is present one base from it, and per-base qualities are unavailable. As a first step, the CD3+ T cells were left to rest overnight in RPMI 1640 lacking fetal bovine serum, at more than 2 million cells/mL. CD3+ T cells were isolated from PBMCs with MACS immunomagnetic beads following the manufacturer's instructions. Total RNA was extracted from the cultured T cells using TRIzol reagent. 5' rapid amplification of cDNA ends (5'RACE) was used to amplify TCRbeta libraries from RNA. Before sequencing, Qubit, an Agilent instrument, and quantitative PCR were used to check library concentration and integrity. Qualified libraries were sequenced on Illumina HiSeq or MiSeq by a commercial service provider. Concerning the study's data processing: TCR sequences in each sample were identified with MiXCR version 1.8.2. For a clone to count as qualified, its CDR3 had to be longer than four amino acids, its nucleotide length had to be in-frame, and the clone could not contain a stop codon. A read containing the complete CDR3 structure was defined as an effective read. Expanded clones were validated by RT-PCR with 24 Vbeta primers, GeneScan spectratyping, and Sanger sequencing. TCRdb ran its own pipeline on the public reads, namely fastp trimming at Q25 and MiXCR clone calling, and kept in-frame beta chains. Duplicate CDR3 protein sequences are folded into a single record with the most common DNA and genes. The V and J calls and clone size are TCRdb's, not the authors'. The table for this sample lists approximately 10,000 distinct CDR3 sequences; 40% to 45% of them were counted only once. Approximately 60% of the sample rests with the top ten.

Beyond this particular receptor, the publication reports: The four groups showed no significant differences in numbers of Vbeta genes (roughly 60), Jbeta genes (roughly 13), VDJ rearrangements, or unique CDR3s. Direct testing of the expanded clones' antigen specificity and function was not done, and further investigation was required.

The chain is assembled from TRBV27 and TRBJ2-7; TRBD1 agrees with 7 junctional bases. The specimen sequenced was CD3+ T cells sorted from blood and cultured. The TCR sequence derives from a female donor in good health. The DNA sequence is given as TGTGCCAGCAGCCTGTTAACGACAGGGTCTGTAGGCGAGCAGTACTTC. This is translated as CASSLLTTGSVGEQYF.